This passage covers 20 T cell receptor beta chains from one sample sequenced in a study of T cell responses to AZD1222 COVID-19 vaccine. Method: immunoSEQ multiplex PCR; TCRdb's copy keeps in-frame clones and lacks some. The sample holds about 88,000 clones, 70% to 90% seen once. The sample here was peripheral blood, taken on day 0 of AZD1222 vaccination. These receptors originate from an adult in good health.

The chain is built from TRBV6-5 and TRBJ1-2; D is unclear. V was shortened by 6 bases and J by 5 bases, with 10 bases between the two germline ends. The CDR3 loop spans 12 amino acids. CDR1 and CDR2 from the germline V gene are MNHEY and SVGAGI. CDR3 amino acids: CASSPGRYGYTF. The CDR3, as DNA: TGTGCCAGCAGCCCCGGGAGATATGGCTACACCTTC.

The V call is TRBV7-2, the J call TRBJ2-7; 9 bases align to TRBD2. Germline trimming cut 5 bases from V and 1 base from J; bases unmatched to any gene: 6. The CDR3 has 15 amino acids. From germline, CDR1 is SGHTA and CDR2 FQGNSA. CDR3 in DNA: TGTGCCAGCAGCCAGACTAGCGGTAGTTCCTACGAGCAGTACTTC. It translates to CASSQTSGSSYEQYF.

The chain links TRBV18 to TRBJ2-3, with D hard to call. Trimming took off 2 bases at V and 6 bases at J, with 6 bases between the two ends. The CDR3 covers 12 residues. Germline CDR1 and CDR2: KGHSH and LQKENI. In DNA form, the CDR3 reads TGTGCCAGCTCACCAGTCGGGGATACGCAGTATTTT. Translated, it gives CASSPVGDTQYF.

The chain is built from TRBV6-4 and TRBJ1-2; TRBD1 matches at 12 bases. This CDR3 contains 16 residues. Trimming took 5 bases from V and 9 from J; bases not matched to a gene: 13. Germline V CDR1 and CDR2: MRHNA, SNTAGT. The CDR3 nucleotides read TGTGCCAGCAGTTCCGGGACAGGGGGCAGTCCTCGGAGCTACACCTTC. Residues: CASSSGTGGSPRSYTF.

The chain's CDR3 is CASSRLTQETQYF. DNA for the CDR3: TGTGCCAGCAGTCGACTGACACAAGAGACCCAGTACTTC. V usage is TRBV9 and J usage is TRBJ2-5, with D uncertain. V was shortened by 5 bases and J by 2 bases, with 10 bases between the two germline ends. The CDR3 has 13 amino acids. Germline loops: CDR1 SGDLS, CDR2 YYNGEE.

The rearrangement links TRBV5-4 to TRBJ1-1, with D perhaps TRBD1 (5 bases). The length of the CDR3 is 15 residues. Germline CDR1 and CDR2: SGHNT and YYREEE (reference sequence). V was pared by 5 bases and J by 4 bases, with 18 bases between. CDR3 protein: CASSTRQGVFTEAFF. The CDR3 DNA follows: TGTGCCAGCAGTACCCGGCAGGGTGTGTTCACTGAAGCTTTCTTT.

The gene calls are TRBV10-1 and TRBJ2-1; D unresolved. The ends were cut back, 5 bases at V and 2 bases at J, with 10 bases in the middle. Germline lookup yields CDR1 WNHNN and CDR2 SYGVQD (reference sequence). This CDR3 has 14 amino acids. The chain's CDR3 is CASSPHAAYNEQFF. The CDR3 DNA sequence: TGCGCCAGCAGTCCGCACGCTGCCTACAATGAGCAGTTCTTC.

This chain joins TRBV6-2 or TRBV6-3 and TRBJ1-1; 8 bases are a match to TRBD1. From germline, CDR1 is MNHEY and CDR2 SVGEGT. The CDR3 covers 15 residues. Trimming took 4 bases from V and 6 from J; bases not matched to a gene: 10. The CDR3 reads CASSLPTKTGAEAFF. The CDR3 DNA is TGTGCCAGCAGTTTACCAACGAAGACAGGGGCTGAAGCTTTCTTT.

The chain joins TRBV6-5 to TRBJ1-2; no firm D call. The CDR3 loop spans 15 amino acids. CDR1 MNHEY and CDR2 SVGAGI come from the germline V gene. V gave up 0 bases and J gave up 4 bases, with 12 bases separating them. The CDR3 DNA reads TGTGCCAGCAGTTACTCATCCCCGCCAGGCTATGGCTACACCTTC. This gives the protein CASSYSSPPGYGYTF.

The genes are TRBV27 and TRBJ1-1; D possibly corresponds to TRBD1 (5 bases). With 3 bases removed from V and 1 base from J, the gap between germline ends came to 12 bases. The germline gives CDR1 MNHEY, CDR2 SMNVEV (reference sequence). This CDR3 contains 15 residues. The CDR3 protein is CASSLAGTTNTEAFF. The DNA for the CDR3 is TGTGCCAGCAGTTTGGCCGGGACCACGAACACTGAAGCTTTCTTT.

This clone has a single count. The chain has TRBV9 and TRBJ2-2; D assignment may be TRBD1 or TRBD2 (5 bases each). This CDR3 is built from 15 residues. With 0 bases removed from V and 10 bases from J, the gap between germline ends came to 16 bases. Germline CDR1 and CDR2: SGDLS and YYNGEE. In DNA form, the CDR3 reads TGTGCCAGCAGCGTAGCTACGGGGACCACCAAGGAGCTGTTTTTT. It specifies CASSVATGTTKELFF.

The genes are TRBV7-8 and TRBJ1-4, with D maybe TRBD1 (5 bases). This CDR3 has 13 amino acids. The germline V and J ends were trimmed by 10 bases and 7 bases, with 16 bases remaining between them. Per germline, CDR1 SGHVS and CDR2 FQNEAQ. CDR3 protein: CATSRGGSEKLFF. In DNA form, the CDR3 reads TGTGCCACCTCTCGGGGGGGGAGTGAAAAACTGTTTTTT.

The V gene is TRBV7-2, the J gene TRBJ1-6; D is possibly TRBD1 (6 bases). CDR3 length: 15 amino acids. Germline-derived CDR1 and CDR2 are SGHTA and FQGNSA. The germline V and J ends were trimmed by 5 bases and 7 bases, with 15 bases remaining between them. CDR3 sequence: CASSREQGLNSPLHF. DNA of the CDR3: TGTGCCAGCAGCCGGGAACAGGGTTTGAATTCACCCCTCCACTTT.

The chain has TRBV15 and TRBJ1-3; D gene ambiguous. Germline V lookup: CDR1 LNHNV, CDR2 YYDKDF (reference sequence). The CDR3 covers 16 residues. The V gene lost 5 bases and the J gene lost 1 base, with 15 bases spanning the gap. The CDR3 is CATSPRNARSGNTIYF. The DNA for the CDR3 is TGTGCCACCAGCCCCAGGAACGCACGGTCTGGAAACACCATATATTTT. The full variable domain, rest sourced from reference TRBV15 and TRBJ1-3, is DAMVIQNPRYQVTQFGKPVTLSCSQTLNHNVMYWYQQKSSQAPKLLFHYYDKDFNNEADTPDNFQSRRPNTSFCFLDIRSPGLGDTAMYLCATSPRNARSGNTIYFGEGSWLTVV.

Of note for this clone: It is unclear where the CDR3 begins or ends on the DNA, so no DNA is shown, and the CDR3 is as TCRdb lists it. The CDR3 sequence is CASSRAGPTDTQYF. The chain links TRBV19 to TRBJ2-3. The CDR3 adds up to 14 amino acids, both ends counted. From germline, CDR1 is LNHDA and CDR2 SQIVND (reference sequence).

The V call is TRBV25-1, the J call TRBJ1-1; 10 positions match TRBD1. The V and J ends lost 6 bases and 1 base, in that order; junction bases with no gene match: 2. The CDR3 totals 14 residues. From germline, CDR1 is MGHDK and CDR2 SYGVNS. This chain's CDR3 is CASRTGGRNTEAFF. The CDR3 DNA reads TGTGCCAGCAGGACAGGGGGCCGGAACACTGAAGCTTTCTTT. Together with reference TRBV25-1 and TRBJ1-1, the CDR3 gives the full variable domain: EADIYQTPRYLVIGTGKKITLECSQTMGHDKMYWYQQDPGMELHLIHYSYGVNSTEKGDLSSESTVSRIRTEHFPLTLESARPSHTSQYLCASRTGGRNTEAFFGQGTRLTVV.

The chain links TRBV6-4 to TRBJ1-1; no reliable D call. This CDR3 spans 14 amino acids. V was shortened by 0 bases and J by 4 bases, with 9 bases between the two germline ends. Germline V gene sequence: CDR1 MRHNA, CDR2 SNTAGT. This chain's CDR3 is CASSDSEESTEAFF. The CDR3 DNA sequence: TGTGCCAGCAGTGACTCCGAAGAGAGCACTGAAGCTTTCTTT.

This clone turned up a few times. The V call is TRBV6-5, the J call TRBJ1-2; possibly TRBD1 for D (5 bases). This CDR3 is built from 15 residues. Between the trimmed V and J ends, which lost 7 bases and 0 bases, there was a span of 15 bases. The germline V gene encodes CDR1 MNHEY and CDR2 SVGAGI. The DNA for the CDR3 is TGTGCCAGCACCGGCAGGGAGGACGCTAACTATGGCTACACCTTC. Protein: CASTGREDANYGYTF.

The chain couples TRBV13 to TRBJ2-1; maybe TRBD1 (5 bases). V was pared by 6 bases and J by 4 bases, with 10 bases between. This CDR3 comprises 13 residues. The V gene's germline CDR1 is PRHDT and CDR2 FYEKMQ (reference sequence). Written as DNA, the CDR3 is TGTGCCAGCAGGCAGGGTGGATACAATGAGCAGTTCTTC. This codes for CASRQGGYNEQFF.

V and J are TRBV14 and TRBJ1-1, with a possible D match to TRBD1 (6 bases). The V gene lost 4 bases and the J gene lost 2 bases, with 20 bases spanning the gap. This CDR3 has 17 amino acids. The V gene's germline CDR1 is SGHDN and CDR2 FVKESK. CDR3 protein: CASSRDLNRALNTEAFF. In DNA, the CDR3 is TGTGCCAGCAGCCGCGACCTAAACAGGGCCTTAAACACTGAAGCTTTCTTT.